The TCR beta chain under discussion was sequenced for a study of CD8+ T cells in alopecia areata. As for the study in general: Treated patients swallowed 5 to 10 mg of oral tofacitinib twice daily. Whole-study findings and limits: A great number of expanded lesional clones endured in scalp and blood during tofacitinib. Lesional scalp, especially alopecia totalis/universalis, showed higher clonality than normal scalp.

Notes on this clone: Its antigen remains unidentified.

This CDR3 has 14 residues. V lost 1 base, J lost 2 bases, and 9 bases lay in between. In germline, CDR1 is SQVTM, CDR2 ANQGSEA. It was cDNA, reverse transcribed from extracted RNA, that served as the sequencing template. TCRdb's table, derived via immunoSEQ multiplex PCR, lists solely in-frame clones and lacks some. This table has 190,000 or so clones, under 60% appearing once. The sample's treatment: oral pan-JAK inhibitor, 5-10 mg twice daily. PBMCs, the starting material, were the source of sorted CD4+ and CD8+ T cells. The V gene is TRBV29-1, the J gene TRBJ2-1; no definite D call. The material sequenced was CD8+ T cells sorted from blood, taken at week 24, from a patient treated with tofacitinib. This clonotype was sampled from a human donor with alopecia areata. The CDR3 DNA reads TGCAGCGTTGAAGGTCTGAAGCCCTACAATGAGCAGTTCTTC. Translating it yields CSVEGLKPYNEQFF.